These T cell receptor beta chains were read from a single sample in a study of blood T cell repertoires in COVID-19. Generated by immunoSEQ multiplex PCR, the TCRdb table keeps only in-frame clones and is missing some. The sample records about 440,000 clones, roughly nine tenths being singletons. Sequencing was done on a sample of PBMCs or T cells enriched from blood (not recorded which). These receptors all stem from a woman aged 18-30 years with acute COVID-19. Both conserved end residues are part of each CDR3. Each record gives: D gene, J gene, clone size, V gene, CDR3 DNA, CDR3 protein. D genes are given only for firm matches. The size entry is marked missing in some rows and otherwise reads once, few, many or a size class.

>TRBD2|TRBJ2-5|.|TRBV10-2
TGCGCCAGCAGTGAGATACTAGCGGGCGGTATACAAGAGACCCAGTACTTC
CASSEILAGGIQETQYF
>TRBD1|TRBJ1-3|once|TRBV13
TGTGCCAGCAGCTCCGGGACAGGGGGGGGAAACACCATATATTTT
CASSSGTGGGNTIYF
>TRBD1|TRBJ1-2|.|TRBV7-3
TGTGCCAGCAGCACCCCGGGACAGGGCAACTATGGCTACACCTTC
CASSTPGQGNYGYTF
>TRBD1|TRBJ1-4|.|TRBV28
TGTGCCAGCACCCCGGGACAGGGGCGGGAAAAACTGTTTTTT
CASTPGQGREKLFF
>.|TRBJ2-7|.|TRBV3-1/TRBV3-2
TGTGCCAGCAGCAACAGGCCCTCCTACGAGCAGTACTTC
CASSNRPSYEQYF
>.|TRBJ1-5|.|TRBV6-5
TGTGCCAGTGATTCAAAGGGGTATCAGCCCCAGCATTTT
CASDSKGYQPQHF
>TRBD1|TRBJ1-4|few|TRBV6-5
TGTGCCAGCAGTAAACAGGGGACCCATGGAAAACTGTTTTTT
CASSKQGTHGKLFF
>.|TRBJ2-5|.|TRBV7-9
TGTGCCAGCAGCTTAGACTACCAAGAGACCCAGTACTTC
CASSLDYQETQYF
>.|TRBJ1-3|few|TRBV3-1/TRBV3-2
TGTGCCAGCAGCCGTGGACTGCTGTCTGGAAACACCATATATTTT
CASSRGLLSGNTIYF
>.|TRBJ2-2|.|TRBV3-1/TRBV3-2
TGTGCCAGCAGCCACATATCCAGGGTCGGGGAGCTGTTTTTT
CASSHISRVGELFF
>TRBD1|TRBJ1-3|.|TRBV2
TGTGCCAGCCTAGGACAGGCAACTGGAAACACCATATATTTT
CASLGQATGNTIYF
>TRBD1|TRBJ1-2|.|TRBV11-2
TGTGCCAGCAGCTTAGGGAGACGGCCGATAGGGACAGGGGAAGATGGCTACACCTTC
CASSLGRRPIGTGEDGYTF
>.|TRBJ2-7|.|TRBV19
TGTGCCAGTAGTACAGGGGCCTCCTACGAGCAGTACTTC
CASSTGASYEQYF
>TRBD2|TRBJ2-1|.|TRBV4-3
TGCGCCAGCAGCCAGGGGACTAGCGGCTCCTACAATGAGCAGTTCTTC
CASSQGTSGSYNEQFF
>.|TRBJ2-2|.|TRBV6-5
TGTGCCAGCGGAAAGGAACAACAGTGGGCCGGGGAGCTGTTTTTT
CASGKEQQWAGELFF
>TRBD1|TRBJ1-2|.|TRBV9
TGTGCCAGCAGCGTTACAGGGGGTGTCGCTAACTATGGCTACACCTTC
CASSVTGGVANYGYTF
>.|TRBJ2-3|.|TRBV19
TGTGCCAGTCGTAGCGCCACAGATACGCAGTATTTT
CASRSATDTQYF
>TRBD2|TRBJ2-7|.|TRBV18
TGTGCCAGCTCACCTTGGGTTGGACTAGCGGGAGGAACCAACGAGCAGTACTTC
CASSPWVGLAGGTNEQYF
>TRBD1|TRBJ1-4|.|TRBV7-2
TGTGCCAGCAGCCTACGAAGTAAGACAGGGTCAAGTGAAAAACTGTTTTTT
CASSLRSKTGSSEKLFF
>.|TRBJ1-3|.|TRBV7-9
TGTGCCAGCAGCCCCCAGGGCGGAAACACCATATATTTT
CASSPQGGNTIYF
>TRBD2|TRBJ2-1|.|TRBV28
TGTGCCAGCAGTTTGTTAGCGGGAGTATCTGATGAGCAGTTCTTC
CASSLLAGVSDEQFF
>.|TRBJ2-7|.|TRBV20-1
TGCAGTGCTTTAGACAGCTACGAGCAGTACTTC
CSALDSYEQYF
>.|TRBJ2-7|once|TRBV6-5
TGTGCCAGCAGTTACGTCAGGGCCCCCTCCTACGAGCAGTACTTC
CASSYVRAPSYEQYF
>.|TRBJ2-7|.|TRBV12-3/TRBV12-4
TGTGCCAGCACTTCCAGGGGGGAGTGGGAGCAGTACTTC
CASTSRGEWEQYF
>TRBD1|TRBJ1-2|.|TRBV2
TGTGCCAGCAGGCCTCTCAGGCAGGGGGATGGCTACACCTTC
CASRPLRQGDGYTF
>TRBD1|TRBJ1-2|.|TRBV11-2
TGTGCCAGCGCTACGAACAGGGGGGCCAACTATGGCTACACCTTC
CASATNRGANYGYTF
>TRBD1|TRBJ2-4|.|TRBV29-1
TGCAGCGTGGGACAGGGAGACATTCAGTACTTC
CSVGQGDIQYF
>TRBD2|TRBJ2-7|.|TRBV5-1
TGCGCCAGCAGCTTGGCCGGGACTAGCGGATTTTACGAGCAGTACTTC
CASSLAGTSGFYEQYF
>.|TRBJ2-5|.|TRBV19
TGTGCCAGTAGTATTGTGTACAGGGAAAAAGAGACCCAGTACTTC
CASSIVYREKETQYF
>TRBD2|TRBJ2-5|.|TRBV29-1
TGCAGCGTTGGGGGGGCTAGCGGGAGGCGGGCGGAGACCCAGTACTTC
CSVGGASGRRAETQYF
>TRBD1|TRBJ2-2|.|TRBV5-6
TGTGCCAGCAGCTCCCGGGACAGGAACACCGGGGAGCTGTTTTTT
CASSSRDRNTGELFF
>.|TRBJ1-3|.|TRBV7-9
TGTGCCTCAAACCCAGGGGCAGCGGACACCATATATTTT
CASNPGAADTIYF